Following are 10 T cell receptor beta chains from one sample sequenced in a study of regulatory T cells in long-lasting Graves disease (dated by TCRdb to 2020 to 2022). Receptors were amplified or captured by multiplex PCR. The run used an Illumina HiSeq 4000. To build TCR beta libraries, CDR3 regions were amplified by Arm-PCR using iRepertoire HTBI primers. TCRdb ran its own pipeline on the public reads, namely fastp trimming at Q25 and MiXCR clone calling, and kept in-frame beta chains. One record per CDR3 amino acid sequence lists the most common genes and DNA. In all, the sample holds about 470,000 distinct CDR3 sequences, and 20% of those were seen once. The ten largest make up approximately 7.8% of the sample. The time point label, as the study defines it: persistent/refractory GD, antithyroid drugs over 5 years with positive TRAb. For both TCR sequencing and RNA sequencing, RNA was extracted from PBMCs using TRIzol.

This specimen was peripheral blood mononuclear cells (PBMCs), taken when the disease was refractory, from a patient treated with antithyroid drugs. The receptors come from a female donor with Graves disease.

This clonotype was picked up a small number of times. The chain recombines TRBV15 with TRBJ2-7; 10 nucleotides align to TRBD1. The trim removed 6 bases at V and 5 bases at J, leaving 13 bases unmatched. Per germline, CDR1 LNHNV and CDR2 YYDKDF (reference sequence). The CDR3 spans 16 residues. The CDR3 nucleotides read TGTGCCACCAGGCCGTACCGGGACAGGGGATCCCACGAGCAGTACTTC. Protein: CATRPYRDRGSHEQYF.

The chain couples TRBV11-2 to TRBJ2-3; tentative D call: TRBD2 (6 bases). V gave up 5 bases and J gave up 4 bases, with 19 bases separating them. CDR1 SGHAT and CDR2 FQNNGV come from the germline V gene. The CDR3 length is 16 residues. The CDR3 coding sequence is TGTGCCAGCAGCCAAGGGACTCCACCTCTGTCAGATACGCAGTATTTT. Translation: CASSQGTPPLSDTQYF. Full variable domain (rest looked up from reference TRBV11-2 and TRBJ2-3): EAGVAQSPRYKIIEKRQSVAFWCNPISGHATLYWYQQILGQGPKLLIQFQNNGVVDDSQLPKDRFSAERLKGVDSTLKIQPAKLEDSAVYLCASSQGTPPLSDTQYFGPGTRLTVL.

There are many counts of this clonotype. The chain recombines TRBV13 with TRBJ1-1, with 7 positions matching TRBD1. This CDR3 region has 13 residues. V trimming: 5 bases; J trimming: 4 bases; junction bases outside the gene matches: 4. CDR1 is PRHDT and CDR2 is FYEKMQ in the germline V gene (reference sequence). Here the CDR3 DNA reads TGTGCCAGCAGCAGGGGGCCTGGCACTGAAGCTTTCTTT. Translated: CASSRGPGTEAFF.

The sample holds a few counts of this clonotype. This chain links TRBV10-3 with TRBJ2-1, with 15 bases lining up with TRBD2. With V trimmed by 9 bases and J by 8 bases, 5 bases remained unmatched. Per germline, CDR1 ENHRY and CDR2 SYGVKD. This CDR3 is 14 amino acids long. This CDR3 is CAIRTSGRVHEQFF. CDR3 nucleotides: TGTGCCATACGGACTAGCGGGAGGGTGCATGAGCAGTTCTTC.

This clonotype occurred many times. The chain uses TRBV27 and TRBJ2-2, with a weak D call TRBD1 (6 bases). Between the trimmed V and J ends, which lost 6 bases and 5 bases, there was a span of 19 bases. CDR3 size: 16 residues. Germline V gives CDR1 MNHEY, CDR2 SMNVEV (reference sequence). The CDR3 loop reads CASRGYPGQPTGELFF. CDR3 sequence (DNA): TGTGCCAGCAGGGGGTACCCTGGACAGCCGACCGGGGAGCTGTTTTTT.

The chain links TRBV2 to TRBJ2-3, with TRBD2 as a possible D gene (6 bases). The CDR3 is 15 residues long. Germline CDR1 and CDR2: SNHLY and FYNNEI. The V gene lost 4 bases and the J gene lost 5 bases, with 16 bases spanning the gap. As DNA, the CDR3 is TGTGCCAGCAGTGTTGAGCTACCCGGGGGAGATACGCAGTATTTT. Its translation: CASSVELPGGDTQYF.

In this sample, this clonotype turned up many times. J is TRBJ2-7 and V is TRBV7-9; no definite D call. There are 13 residues in the CDR3. CDR1 is SEHNR, CDR2 FQNEAQ, per germline (reference sequence). Trimming left V 1 base short and J 4 bases short, with 8 bases between. The CDR3 nucleotides are TGTGCCAGCAGCTTAGGTACAGAGTACGAGCAGTACTTC. Translating it yields CASSLGTEYEQYF.

This clonotype was seen repeatedly, ten times or more. The chain carries TRBV27 and TRBJ1-4; D ambiguous. Germline lookup yields CDR1 MNHEY and CDR2 SMNVEV (reference sequence). V shed 4 bases and J shed 5 bases, with 5 bases lying between them. The CDR3 is 12 amino acids. CDR3 DNA sequence: TGTGCCAGCAGTTCATACAATGAAAAACTGTTTTTT. Protein product: CASSSYNEKLFF.

The chain combines TRBV12-3 or TRBV12-4 with TRBJ1-5; D is uncertain. The CDR3 extends over 11 amino acids. Trimming took 3 bases from V and 8 from J, leaving 5 bases between them. Written as DNA, the CDR3 is TGTGCCAGCAGTTTGCCGGAGCCCCAGCATTTT. Protein: CASSLPEPQHF.

As concerns this clonotype: This may be a read error: a much more frequent sequence differs by one nucleotide. The V call is TRBV7-2, the J call TRBJ1-2, with D unclear. Germline lookup yields CDR1 SGHTA and CDR2 FQGNSA. CDR3 length: 16 amino acids. The CDR3 loop reads CAGSPDLVGISYGYTF. The CDR3 coding sequence is TGTGCCGGCAGCCCCGATCTCGTCGGGATTAGTTATGGCTACACCTTC.